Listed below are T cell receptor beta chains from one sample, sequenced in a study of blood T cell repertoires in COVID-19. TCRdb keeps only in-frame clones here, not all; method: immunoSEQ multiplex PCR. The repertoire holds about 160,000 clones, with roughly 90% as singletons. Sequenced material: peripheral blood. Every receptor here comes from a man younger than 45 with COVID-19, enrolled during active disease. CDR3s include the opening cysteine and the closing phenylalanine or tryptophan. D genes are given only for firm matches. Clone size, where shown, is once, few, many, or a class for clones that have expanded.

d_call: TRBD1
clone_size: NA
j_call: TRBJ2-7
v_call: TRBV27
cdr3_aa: CASSLSGGLEQYF
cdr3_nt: TGTGCCAGCAGTTTATCAGGGGGCCTCGAGCAGTACTTC

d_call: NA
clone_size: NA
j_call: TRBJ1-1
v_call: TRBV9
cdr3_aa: CASSSGVFENAEAFF
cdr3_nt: TGTGCCAGCAGCTCAGGGGTCTTCGAAAATGCTGAAGCTTTCTTT

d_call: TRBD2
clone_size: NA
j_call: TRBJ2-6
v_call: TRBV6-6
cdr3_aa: CASSRKTSAVPSGANVLTF
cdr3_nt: TGTGCCAGCAGTCGAAAGACTAGCGCTGTACCCTCTGGGGCCAACGTCCTGACTTTC

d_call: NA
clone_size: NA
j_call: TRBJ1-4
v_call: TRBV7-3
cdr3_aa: CASSLGGFGEKLFF
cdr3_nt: TGTGCCAGCAGCTTAGGAGGCTTCGGTGAAAAACTGTTTTTT

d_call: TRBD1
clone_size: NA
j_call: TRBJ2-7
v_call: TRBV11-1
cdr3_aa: CASSQGGQGIYEQYF
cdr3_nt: TGTGCCAGCAGCCAGGGGGGACAGGGGATTTACGAGCAGTACTTC

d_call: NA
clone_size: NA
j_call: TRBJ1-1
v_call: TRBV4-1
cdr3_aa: CASTSPSFRSEAFF
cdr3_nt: TGCGCCAGCACCTCTCCATCCTTCCGGAGTGAAGCTTTCTTT

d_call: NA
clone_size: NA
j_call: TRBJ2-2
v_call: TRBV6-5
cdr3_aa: CASSYSGSSNTGELFF
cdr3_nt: TGTGCCAGCAGTTACTCGGGCTCATCGAACACCGGGGAGCTGTTTTTT

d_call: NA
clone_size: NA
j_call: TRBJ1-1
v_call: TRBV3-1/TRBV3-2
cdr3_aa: CASSQGRENTEAFF
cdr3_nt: TGTGCCAGCAGCCAAGGGAGGGAGAACACTGAAGCTTTCTTT

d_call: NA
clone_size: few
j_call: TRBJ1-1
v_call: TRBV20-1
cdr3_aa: CSARDRTEAFF
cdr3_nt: TGCAGTGCTAGAGATCGCACTGAAGCTTTCTTT

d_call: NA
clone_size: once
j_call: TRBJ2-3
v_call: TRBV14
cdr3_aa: CASSPGPTDTQYF
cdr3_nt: TGTGCCAGCAGCCCAGGGCCCACAGATACGCAGTATTTT

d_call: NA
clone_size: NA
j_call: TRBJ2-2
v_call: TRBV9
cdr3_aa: CASSPPARGELLTGELFF
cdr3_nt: TGTGCCAGCAGCCCCCCTGCCAGGGGGGAGTTACTAACCGGGGAGCTGTTTTTT

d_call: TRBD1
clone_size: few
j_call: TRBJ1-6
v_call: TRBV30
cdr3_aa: CAWGTGGLNSPLHF
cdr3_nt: TGTGCCTGGGGGACAGGGGGGTTGAATTCACCCCTCCACTTT

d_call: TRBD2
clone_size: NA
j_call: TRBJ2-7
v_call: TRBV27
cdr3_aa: CASNGGAGAYEQYF
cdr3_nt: TGTGCCAGCAATGGGGGAGCGGGAGCCTACGAGCAGTACTTC

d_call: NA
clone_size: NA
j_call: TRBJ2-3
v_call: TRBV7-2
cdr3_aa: CASSLGAAGTDTQYF
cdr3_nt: TGTGCCAGCAGCTTAGGTGCCGCGGGCACAGATACGCAGTATTTT

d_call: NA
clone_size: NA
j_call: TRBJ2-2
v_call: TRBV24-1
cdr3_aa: CATSVGGTGELFF
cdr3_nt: TGTGCCACCAGTGTAGGGGGCACCGGGGAGCTGTTTTTT

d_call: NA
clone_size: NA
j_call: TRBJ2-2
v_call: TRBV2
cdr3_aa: CASSFSGGELFF
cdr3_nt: TGTGCCAGCAGTTTTAGCGGCGGGGAGCTGTTTTTT

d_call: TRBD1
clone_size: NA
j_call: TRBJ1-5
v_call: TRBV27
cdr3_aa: CASSPDREQDQPQHF
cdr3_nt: TGTGCCAGCAGTCCAGACAGGGAACAGGATCAGCCCCAGCATTTT

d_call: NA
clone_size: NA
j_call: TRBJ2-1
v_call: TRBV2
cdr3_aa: CASSEARGPLRNEQFF
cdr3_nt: TGTGCCAGCAGTGAAGCTAGAGGCCCCCTGAGAAATGAGCAGTTCTTC

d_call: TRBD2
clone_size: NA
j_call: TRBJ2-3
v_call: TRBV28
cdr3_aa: CASSLLAGVMDTQYF
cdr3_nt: TGTGCCAGCAGTTTATTAGCGGGAGTTATGGATACGCAGTATTTT

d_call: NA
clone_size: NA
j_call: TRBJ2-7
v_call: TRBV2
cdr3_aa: CASSVSDKSSYEQYF
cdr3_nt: TGTGCCAGCAGTGTTAGCGATAAAAGCTCCTACGAGCAGTACTTC

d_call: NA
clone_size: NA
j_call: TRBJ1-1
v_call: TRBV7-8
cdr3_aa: CASSLEYRRMNTEAFF
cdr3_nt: TGTGCCAGCAGCTTAGAGTATCGGCGGATGAACACTGAAGCTTTCTTT

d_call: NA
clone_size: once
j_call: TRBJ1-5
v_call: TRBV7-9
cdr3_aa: CASSLGRGSNQPQHF
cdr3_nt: TGTGCCAGCAGCTTAGGCAGGGGAAGCAATCAGCCCCAGCATTTT